The TCR beta chain described here comes from a study of breast tumors, draining lymph nodes, adjacent tissues. Trimming shortened V by 2 bases and J by 6 bases, and 14 bases separated the two germline ends. The CDR3 is 14 residues long. From germline, CDR1 is MDHEN and CDR2 SYDVKM. In regard to this clonotype: Its antigen is not known.

TCRdb processed the multiplex PCR reads anew with MiXCR; each CDR3 protein has one entry. The profile shows about 130,000 distinct CDR3 sequences, 20% to 25% of them singletons. The study, taken as a whole, reports: Compared with lymph nodes, tumors were less diverse; compared with nontumor tissue, more.

Breast cancer patients provided tissue from their axillary draining lymph nodes. Sequenced sample: axillary lymph node tissue. The chain recombines TRBV28 with TRBJ2-7; perhaps D is TRBD1 or TRBD2 (5 bases each). The receptor was derived from a female donor with breast cancer. Some clones in this sample may be carry-over from other donors' samples. CDR3 sequence reads: CASSLRDVGLEQYF. The DNA for the CDR3 is TGTGCCAGCAGTTTAAGGGACGTCGGTCTCGAGCAGTACTTC. Filled out from reference TRBV28 and TRBJ2-7, the complete variable domain reads DVKVTQSSRYLVKRTGEKVFLECVQDMDHENMFWYRQDPGLGLRLIYFSYDVKMKEKGDIPEGYSVSREKKERFSLILESASTNQTSMYLCASSLRDVGLEQYFGPGTRLTVT.